The next 18 T cell receptor beta chains were all read from a single sample in a study of post-analysis software for immune sequencing data. Regarding the study as a whole: Patients had higher frequencies than controls of five TRBV segments, including TRBV5-6, TRBV5-1 and TRBV20-1.

Sequencing libraries made from TCR beta cDNA carried unique molecular identifiers. One entry per CDR3 protein, called by TCRdb with MiXCR from the PCR reads. The data show about 620,000 distinct CDR3 sequences, around 47% seen once. These receptors have no identified antigens. Sequencing was performed on blood. The receptors here all came from a girl aged 10-17 years with multiple sclerosis.

The J gene is TRBJ1-4, the V gene TRBV15; no clear D. Trimming removed 1 base at V and 6 bases at J, with 6 bases between. This CDR3 region has 13 residues. Germline CDR1 LNHNV, CDR2 YYDKDF (reference sequence). The CDR3 spells CATSRAPDEKLFF. The CDR3 coding sequence is TGTGCCACCAGCAGAGCCCCAGATGAAAAACTGTTTTTT.

The chain has TRBV10-3 and TRBJ2-1; 13 bases map to TRBD2. After removal of 6 bases from V and 4 bases from J, the junction contained 21 bases not matched to a gene. The CDR3 has 21 amino acids. Germline V lookup: CDR1 ENHRY, CDR2 SYGVKD. CDR3 in DNA: TGTGCCATCAGGGGGGCTCAGGGACTAGCGGGACCGAACCACGAATACAATGAGCAGTTCTTC. It specifies CAIRGAQGLAGPNHEYNEQFF.

This clonotype showed up just a few times. The chain couples TRBV20-1 to TRBJ2-1; 12 bases match TRBD2. This CDR3 has 14 residues. Trimming removed 3 bases from V and 6 bases from J; junction bases left unmatched: 3. Germline V gene sequence: CDR1 DFQATT, CDR2 SNEGSKA (reference sequence). DNA for the CDR3: TGCAGTGCTAGCAGACTAGCGGGGGTCAATGAGCAGTTCTTC. Its protein is CSASRLAGVNEQFF.

The rearrangement links TRBV21-1 to TRBJ2-4; the DNA was not used to check the table's D call, TRBD2. TRBV21-1 is given as a pseudogene. This CDR3 is 20 amino acids long. CDR3 in DNA: TGTGCCAGCAGCAAAGGAGAGTCCCTGGAGGAAGAGCTAGCCAAAAACATTCAGTACTTC. Translation: CASSKGESLEEELAKNIQYF.

The chain joins TRBV20-1 to TRBJ2-5, with unresolved D. Germline loops: CDR1 DFQATT, CDR2 SNEGSKA (reference sequence). CDR3 size: 15 residues. V lost 1 base to trimming and J lost 5 bases, with 17 bases between them. In DNA form, the CDR3 reads TGCAGTGCTAGAGGTCGTAGTCCCGTGGAGGAGACCCAGTACTTC. Its protein is CSARGRSPVEETQYF.

Note on this clonotype: A read error may produce the germline difference seen at one junction end. The chain combines TRBV6-2 or TRBV6-3 with TRBJ2-7, with D tentatively TRBD2 (6 bases). Germline values: CDR1 MNHEY, CDR2 SVGEGT. The length of the CDR3 is 14 residues. The CDR3 here is CTSTERASSYEQYF. In DNA, the CDR3 is TGTACGAGCACTGAGCGGGCGAGCTCCTACGAACAGTACTTC.

The chain is built from TRBV12-3 or TRBV12-4 and TRBJ1-2; D is perhaps TRBD1 (5 bases). The CDR3 is made up of 16 amino acids. The V end lost 1 base, the J end lost 8 bases, and 20 bases lay between the germline ends. In DNA form, the CDR3 reads TGTGCCAGCAGTTTAGTAGTTGGGACGCCCAGCGGGGGCTACACCTTC. This translates into CASSLVVGTPSGGYTF.

This clonotype was picked up one time. The gene calls are TRBV12-3 or TRBV12-4 and TRBJ2-3; maybe TRBD2 (5 bases). Trimming took off 4 bases at V and 3 bases at J, with 14 bases between the two ends. This CDR3 spans 15 amino acids. The CDR3 region has the DNA TGTGCCAGCAGTTCCTCAGCGGTCAATACAGATACGCAGTATTTT. Amino acids: CASSSSAVNTDTQYF.

This chain joins TRBV7-9 and TRBJ2-7; D is uncertain. This CDR3 comprises 14 residues. The V end lost 3 bases, the J end lost 0 bases, and 9 bases lay between the germline ends. CDR1 is SEHNR, CDR2 FQNEAQ, per germline (reference sequence). Written as DNA, the CDR3 is TGTGCCAGCAGCTTGAATTACCGCTCCTACGAGCAGTACTTC. This encodes CASSLNYRSYEQYF.

This clonotype occurred a few times. V is TRBV3-1 and J is TRBJ2-4, with unresolved D. This CDR3 has 12 residues. Trimming pared 0 bases from V and 14 bases from J, leaving 11 bases between. Germline V gene sequence: CDR1 LGHDT, CDR2 YNNKEL (reference sequence). The CDR3 protein is CASSQDQEKKYF. In DNA, the CDR3 is TGTGCCAGCAGCCAAGACCAGGAGAAGAAGTACTTC.

This clonotype was seen a handful of times. The chain is built from TRBV6-5 and TRBJ1-2; TRBD1 aligns across 9 bases. V gave up 0 bases and J gave up 3 bases; unmatched junction bases: 2. The CDR3 is 15 amino acids. Germline V gene data show CDR1 as MNHEY and CDR2 as SVGAGI. As DNA, the CDR3 is TGTGCCAGCAGTTACTCCGGGACAGGGCACTATGGCTACACCTTC. It yields the protein CASSYSGTGHYGYTF.

V is TRBV3-1 and J is TRBJ2-1; TRBD2 matches 9 bases. This CDR3 has 14 residues. The germline V gene encodes CDR1 LGHDT and CDR2 YNNKEL (reference sequence). J lost 5 bases, V lost 4 bases, and 3 bases had no gene match. CDR3 in amino acids: CASSLIAGDNEQFF. The CDR3 bases are TGTGCCAGCAGCCTCATAGCGGGAGACAATGAGCAGTTCTTC.

The chain carries TRBV28 and TRBJ2-1; a possible D gene is TRBD1 (7 bases). The CDR3 contains 14 residues. V shed 8 bases and J shed 10 bases, with 21 bases lying between them. Per the germline V gene, CDR1 is MDHEN and CDR2 is SYDVKM. The CDR3 loop is CASWGDSPTYEQFF. The CDR3 nucleotides read TGTGCCAGCTGGGGGGACAGCCCAACCTACGAGCAGTTCTTC.

This clonotype has just a few counts. This chain links TRBV29-1 with TRBJ1-2; D gene ambiguous. The CDR3 has 12 amino acids. Germline-derived CDR1 and CDR2 are SQVTM and ANQGSEA. V lost 1 base, J lost 4 bases, and 7 bases lay in between. Here the CDR3 reads CSVEATAYGYTF. CDR3 coding DNA: TGCAGCGTTGAAGCCACAGCCTATGGCTACACCTTC.

A few counts support this clonotype. The rearrangement uses TRBV10-3 and TRBJ1-1; D remains unclear. V was cut by 11 bases and J by 1 base, with 17 bases left in between. The germline gives CDR1 ENHRY, CDR2 SYGVKD. This CDR3 is built from 14 residues. CDR3 protein: CASRATNENTEAFF. CDR3 nucleotide sequence: TGTGCCTCTCGGGCAACAAACGAGAACACTGAAGCTTTCTTT.

The sample holds a few counts of this clonotype. The V call is TRBV5-6, the J call TRBJ2-3; TRBD1 agrees at 8 bases. V shed 4 bases, J shed 0 bases, and the junction held 7 bases outside the gene matches. The CDR3 runs to 16 residues. Germline-derived CDR1 and CDR2 are SGHDT and YYEEEE. The DNA for the CDR3 is TGTGCCAGCAGCCTGGGGACAGGTCATAGCACAGATACGCAGTATTTT. It encodes CASSLGTGHSTDTQYF.

This clonotype was picked up many times. The V gene is TRBV5-1, the J gene TRBJ2-5; D might be TRBD2 (5 bases). CDR1 and CDR2 from the germline V gene are SGHRS and YFSETQ. With 0 bases removed from V and 4 bases from J, the gap between germline ends came to 13 bases. The CDR3 extends over 15 amino acids. CDR3 region: CASSLGIQEGETQYF. As DNA, the CDR3 is TGCGCCAGCAGCTTGGGTATACAAGAGGGAGAGACCCAGTACTTC.

The chain combines TRBV20-1 with TRBJ2-7; possible D gene TRBD1, 6 bases. The V gene lost 6 bases and the J gene lost 4 bases, with 16 bases spanning the gap. CDR3 length: 13 amino acids. Per the germline V gene, CDR1 is DFQATT and CDR2 is SNEGSKA (reference sequence). CDR3 in DNA: TGCAGTGCCTACCGGGACAATGGATACGAGCAGTACTTC. It translates to CSAYRDNGYEQYF.